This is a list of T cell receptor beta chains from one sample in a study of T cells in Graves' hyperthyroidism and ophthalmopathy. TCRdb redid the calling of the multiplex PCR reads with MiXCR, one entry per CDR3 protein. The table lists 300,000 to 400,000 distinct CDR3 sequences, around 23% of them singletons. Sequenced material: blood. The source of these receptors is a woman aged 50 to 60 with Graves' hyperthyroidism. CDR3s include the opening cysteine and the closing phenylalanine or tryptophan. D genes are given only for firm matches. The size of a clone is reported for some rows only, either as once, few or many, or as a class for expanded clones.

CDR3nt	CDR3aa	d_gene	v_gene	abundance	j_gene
TGTGCCAGCAGTTTAGATGGGGGGTACGGCGAGCAGTACTTC	CASSLDGGYGEQYF	NA	TRBV12-3/TRBV12-4	many	TRBJ2-7
TGTGCCAGCAGCTTGGGGAGGGGGGGCCAGTCAAATACGCAGTATTTT	CASSLGRGGQSNTQYF	NA	TRBV7-3	NA	TRBJ2-3
TGTGCCAGTGAGGGACAGGGGGCGCGGGAGCAGTTCTTC	CASEGQGAREQFF	TRBD1	TRBV18	many	TRBJ2-1
TGTGCCTGGAGTGACCAGGACACTGAAGCTTTCTTT	CAWSDQDTEAFF	NA	TRBV30	many	TRBJ1-1
TGTGCCAGCAGTTTAGCCGGGAGGGCCCTGGAGCAGTACTTC	CASSLAGRALEQYF	TRBD2	TRBV12-3/TRBV12-4	few	TRBJ2-7
TGTGCCAGCAGCCCTCGACCGGGACTAGCGGGCCTCCGGACAGATACGCAGTATTTT	CASSPRPGLAGLRTDTQYF	TRBD2	TRBV3-1	few	TRBJ2-3
TGTGCCAGCAGCCCGGGGGGAGGCACATACGAGCAGTACTTC	CASSPGGGTYEQYF	TRBD2	TRBV3-1	many	TRBJ2-7
NA	CASSSVGFGSLYF	NA	TRBV28	NA	TRBJ2-5
TGTGCCAGCAGTCCCAGGGGGCTAATTGATGAAAAACTGTTTTTT	CASSPRGLIDEKLFF	TRBD1	TRBV6-1	many	TRBJ1-4
TGTGCCAGCAGCCAAGGAATAGGGGACTCTGGGGCCAACGCCCTGACTTTC	CASSQGIGDSGANALTF	NA	TRBV3-1	NA	TRBJ2-6
TGTGCCAGCAGTTTCCGGGGGGGACGGTTTATGGATGGCTACACCTTC	CASSFRGGRFMDGYTF	NA	TRBV28	NA	TRBJ1-2
TGCAGTGCTAGAGATCTAGCGGGGGTTGCGAACATTCAGTACTTC	CSARDLAGVANIQYF	TRBD2	TRBV20-1	NA	TRBJ2-4
TGTGCCAGCAGTACACTCGCTGGGGGCACCGACACTGAAGCTTTCTTT	CASSTLAGGTDTEAFF	NA	TRBV28	NA	TRBJ1-1
TGTGCCAGCAGCCCGACTGGGACCACAGATACGCAGTATTTT	CASSPTGTTDTQYF	NA	TRBV11-1	many	TRBJ2-3
TGTGCCAGCAGTTACTTTAGGACTGAAGCTTTCTTT	CASSYFRTEAFF	NA	TRBV6-5	many	TRBJ1-1
TGTGCCAGCAGCTTAGTTGGACAGCCGAACACCGGGGAGCTGTTTTTT	CASSLVGQPNTGELFF	NA	TRBV7-9	many	TRBJ2-2
TGTGCCAGCAGTTACTCGACTAGCGGGAGCAGGAACAATGAGCAGTTCTTC	CASSYSTSGSRNNEQFF	TRBD2	TRBV6-5	many	TRBJ2-1
TGTGCCAGCAGTGTTGGACTTTTCGCGGGGGGGTCAAGAGATACGCAGTATTTT	CASSVGLFAGGSRDTQYF	TRBD2	TRBV6-1	many	TRBJ2-3
TGTGCCAGCAGCTTTAGCGGGAGCGCAGATACGCAGTATTTT	CASSFSGSADTQYF	TRBD2	TRBV5-5	NA	TRBJ2-3
TGTGCCAGCTCACCTAGCAGCGGGGCCACCGGGGAGCTGTTTTTT	CASSPSSGATGELFF	TRBD2	TRBV18	many	TRBJ2-2
TGTGCCAGCTCACAGGGACTAGATCACGGGGAGACCCAGTACTTC	CASSQGLDHGETQYF	TRBD2	TRBV18	many	TRBJ2-5
TGCGCCAGCAGCTTGGGGCAGGGAAGCGAGCAGTACTTC	CASSLGQGSEQYF	NA	TRBV5-1	NA	TRBJ2-7
TGTGCCAGCAGCCAAGAGACCCCGGGACAAAGTATCCATCAGCCCCAGCATTTT	CASSQETPGQSIHQPQHF	NA	TRBV3-1	NA	TRBJ1-5
TGTGCCATTTCAAATAGCGGGATCGGTGAGCAGTTCTTC	CAISNSGIGEQFF	TRBD2	TRBV28	NA	TRBJ2-1